The clone carrying this TCR beta chain showed up just a few times. This entry belongs to a study of blood T cell repertoires in COVID-19. Study information: The samples span acute and convalescent COVID-19 from the United States, Italy and Spain. Nucleic acid was either cDNA or gDNA, and it came from T cells, B-cell-depleted T cells, or PBMCs.

In the original analysis: Amplification of reference gene primers was used by the study to estimate nucleated cell counts. The assay was immunoSEQ multiplex PCR, and TCRdb's table has in-frame clones only and misses some. That table supplies the V and J calls and clone size; D and trimming were determined from the DNA. The sample contains some 120,000 clones, just under 85% of which appear only once. Trimming removed 3 bases from V and 3 bases from J, with 6 bases in between. The germline gives CDR1 LNHDA, CDR2 SQIVND (reference sequence). The CDR3 consists of 13 residues. The sample was peripheral blood. The chain employs TRBV19 and TRBJ2-1; no clear D gene. This sequence originates from a man between 70 and 80 years old with active or convalescent COVID-19. The CDR3 protein is CASSINNYNEQFF. In DNA, the CDR3 is TGTGCCAGTAGTATTAATAACTACAATGAGCAGTTCTTC.